This T cell receptor beta chain was recorded in a study of T cell changes during pregnancy in multiple sclerosis. The repertoire was sequenced with immunoSEQ multiplex PCR; TCRdb's copy has only in-frame clones and lacks some. The table lists about 17,000 clones, approximately 84% of them singletons. This CDR3 spans 11 amino acids. Trimming pared 6 bases from V and 7 bases from J, leaving 10 bases between. CDR1 is DFQATT and CDR2 is SNEGSKA in the germline V gene (reference sequence). The TCR sequence derives from a female donor in good health, enrolled as a control in a pregnancy study. The chain is built from TRBV20-1 and TRBJ2-1, with D possibly TRBD2 on 5 matching bases. The sample consisted of CD8+ T cells from peripheral blood mononuclear cells, taken in the second trimester of pregnancy. CDR3 residues: CSATKWNEQFF. CDR3 nucleotide sequence: TGCAGTGCGACTAAGTGGAATGAGCAGTTCTTC.